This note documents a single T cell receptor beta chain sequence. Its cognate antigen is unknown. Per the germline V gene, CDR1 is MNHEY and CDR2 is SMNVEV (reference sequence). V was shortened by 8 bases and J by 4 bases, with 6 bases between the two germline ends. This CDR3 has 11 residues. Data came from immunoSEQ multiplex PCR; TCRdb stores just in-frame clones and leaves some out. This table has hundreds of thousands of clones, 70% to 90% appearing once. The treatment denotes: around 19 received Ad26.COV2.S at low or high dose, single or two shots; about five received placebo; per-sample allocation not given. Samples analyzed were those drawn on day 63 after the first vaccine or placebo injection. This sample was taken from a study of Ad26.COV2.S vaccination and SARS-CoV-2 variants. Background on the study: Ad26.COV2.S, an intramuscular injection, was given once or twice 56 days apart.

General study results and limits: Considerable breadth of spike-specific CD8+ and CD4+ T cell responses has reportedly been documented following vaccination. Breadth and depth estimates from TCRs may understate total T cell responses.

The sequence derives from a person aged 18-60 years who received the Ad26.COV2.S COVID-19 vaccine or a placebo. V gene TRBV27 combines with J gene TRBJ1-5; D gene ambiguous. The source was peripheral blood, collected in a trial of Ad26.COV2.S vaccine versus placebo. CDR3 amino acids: CASGINQPQHF. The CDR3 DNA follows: TGTGCCAGCGGAATAAATCAGCCCCAGCATTTT.